This T cell receptor beta chain was profiled in a study of T-cell memory formation after mild COVID-19. For the study at large: TCR clusters showed largely donor specificity.

The CDR3 has 20 residues. Germline CDR1 and CDR2: SGHVS and FNYEAQ. V was shortened by 2 bases and J by 5 bases, with 27 bases between the two germline ends. A remark on this clonotype: Antigen specificity is unknown.

Study conclusions and caveats: In pre-infection memory, a portion of responding clones appeared, which suggested that cross-reactive memory joined.

Barcoded TCR alpha and TCR beta cDNA libraries with UMIs came from 5'RACE using constant-segment primers. TCRdb re-analysed the 5' RACE reads in MiXCR, keeping a single row per CDR3 protein. The sample contains 140,000 or so distinct CDR3 sequences, more than 13% of which appear only once. The gene calls are TRBV7-6 and TRBJ2-2, with D perhaps matching TRBD1 or TRBD2 (5 bases each). The sequence derives from an adult woman who had mild COVID-19 (a few samples of this study predate the infection). Cell type and time point are not known. Sequencing used PBMCs or a T cell subset sorted from them (not recorded which). CDR3 DNA: TGTGCCAGCAGCTTATCCCGTACAATGACAGTGGGGGAAGGGACCGGGGAGCTGTTTTTT. Its protein is CASSLSRTMTVGEGTGELFF. Drawing the rest from reference TRBV7-6 and TRBJ2-2, the complete variable domain is GAGVSQSPRYKVTKRGQDVALRCDPISGHVSLYWYRQALGQGPEFLTYFNYEAQQDKSGLPNDRFSAERPEGSISTLTIQRTEQRDSAMYRCASSLSRTMTVGEGTGELFFGEGSRLTVL.